These 26 T cell receptor beta chains were all obtained from the same sample, sequenced in a study of vaccination effects on CD4 cells after COVID-19. Researchers isolated CD4+ T cells once approximately ten days of culture had elapsed. These receptors' antigens are unknown. The repertoire was sequenced with immunoSEQ multiplex PCR; TCRdb's copy has only in-frame clones and lacks some. The table has about 46,000 clones, 70% to 75% seen once; the top ten hold around 8.9%. The sample in question was CD4+ T cells from PBMCs cultured without peptide, obtained before COVID-19 vaccination. The receptors originated from a human donor who had a prior SARS-CoV-2 infection.

This clone has more than one count but fewer than ten. This chain uses TRBV18 with TRBJ2-7; no firm D call. Germline V gene lookup returns CDR1 KGHSH and CDR2 LQKENI. This CDR3 region has 14 residues. V shed 3 bases and J shed 2 bases, with 11 bases lying between them. CDR3 in amino acids: CASSPGGSAYEQYF. In DNA, the CDR3 is TGTGCCAGCTCACCGGGCGGCAGCGCCTACGAGCAGTACTTC.

The rearrangement links TRBV5-8 to TRBJ2-3; TRBD2 agrees at 7 bases. The ends lost 9 bases at V and 1 base at J; junction bases unmatched: 11. The CDR3 is 15 amino acids. The V gene's germline CDR1 is SGHTS and CDR2 YDEGEE. The CDR3 nucleotides read TGTGCCAACACCAGACGAGGGAGGGGCACAGATACGCAGTATTTT. This codes for CANTRRGRGTDTQYF.

The V call is TRBV6-5, the J call TRBJ1-2; tentative D call: TRBD1 (6 bases). V was clipped by 6 bases and J by 8 bases, with 16 bases between them. The CDR3 covers 13 residues. Germline CDR1 MNHEY, CDR2 SVGAGI. The chain's CDR3 is CASSPGRGVGYTF. CDR3 coding DNA: TGTGCCAGCAGCCCCGGGAGGGGGGTGGGCTACACCTTC.

This clone was detected once. V is TRBV24-1 and J is TRBJ1-4; D is undetermined. CDR3 length equals 15 residues. V dropped 1 base and J dropped 4 bases, with 9 bases sitting between them. Looked up from germline, CDR1 is KGHDR and CDR2 is SFDVKD. CDR3: CATSDFGESNEKLFF. For the CDR3, the DNA is TGTGCCACCAGTGATTTCGGGGAAAGTAATGAAAAACTGTTTTTT.

J is TRBJ1-4 and V is TRBV7-9, with unresolved D. Deletions cut 5 bases from V and 7 bases from J, with 14 bases between. Germline assignment: CDR1 SEHNR and CDR2 FQNEAQ (reference sequence). This CDR3 region has 14 residues. CDR3 nucleotide sequence: TGTGCCAGCAGCCGGGGAAGTACAGTTGAAAAACTGTTTTTT. This codes for CASSRGSTVEKLFF.

The V call is TRBV30, the J call TRBJ2-1, with D perhaps matching TRBD1 (6 bases). Trimming pared 1 base from V and 4 bases from J, leaving 20 bases between. The CDR3 is made up of 17 amino acids. Germline CDR1 reads GTSNPN; CDR2 reads SVGIG (reference sequence). CDR3 nucleotide sequence: TGTGCCTGGAGTGAGGGGGTTCTAAGTTTTGGGTACAATGAGCAGTTCTTC. Encoded protein: CAWSEGVLSFGYNEQFF.

This clone was seen at least ten times. The V call is TRBV7-3, the J call TRBJ2-1; perhaps TRBD2 as D (5 bases). Trimming removed 2 bases at V and 12 bases at J, with 14 bases between. CDR1 is SGHTA, CDR2 FQGTGA, per germline. CDR3 length: 13 residues. CDR3 amino acids: CASSLAGLTRQFF. The CDR3 DNA is TGTGCCAGCAGCTTAGCCGGACTTACCCGGCAGTTCTTC.

The table lists this clone with a count of one. This chain uses TRBV5-1 with TRBJ1-6; D may be TRBD1 (6 bases). The CDR3 is 15 residues long. Germline V gene lookup returns CDR1 SGHRS and CDR2 YFSETQ. V dropped 1 base and J dropped 7 bases, with 12 bases sitting between them. This CDR3 reads CASSLMRQGNSPLHF. CDR3 DNA: TGCGCCAGCAGCTTGATGCGTCAGGGGAATTCACCCCTCCACTTT.

V gene TRBV6-5 combines with J gene TRBJ2-3, with TRBD2 matching over 7 bases. After removal of 9 bases from V and 2 bases from J, the junction contained 5 bases not matched to a gene. CDR1 is MNHEY, CDR2 SVGAGI, per germline. The CDR3 consists of 13 residues. CDR3 bases: TGTGCCAGTCCTAGCGGCCTCACAGATACGCAGTATTTT. Encoded protein: CASPSGLTDTQYF.

The V and J genes are TRBV6-1 and TRBJ2-1, with 12 bases that match TRBD2. CDR1 MNHNS and CDR2 SASEGT come from the germline V gene. This CDR3 region has 17 residues. J lost 5 bases, V lost 3 bases, and 8 bases had no gene match. DNA of the CDR3: TGTGCCAGCAGTGATCTCCGTGGACTAGCGGGGAACAATGAGCAGTTCTTC. Translated: CASSDLRGLAGNNEQFF.

The CDR3 spells CAWSVRMRETQYF. The CDR3 region has the DNA TGTGCCTGGAGTGTACGAATGAGGGAGACCCAGTACTTC. The J gene is TRBJ2-5, the V gene TRBV30; D ambiguous. The ends were cut back, 0 bases at V and 5 bases at J, with 10 bases in the middle. Germline values: CDR1 GTSNPN, CDR2 SVGIG (reference sequence). The CDR3 is 13 amino acids.

This clone occurred once. The CDR3: CASSLAWGPAYEQYF. The CDR3 DNA sequence: TGTGCCAGCAGCTTGGCGTGGGGGCCCGCCTACGAGCAGTACTTC. The chain joins TRBV5-8 to TRBJ2-7, with D possibly TRBD1 on 6 matching bases. CDR3 length equals 15 residues. From germline, CDR1 is SGHTS and CDR2 YDEGEE. The V end was cut by 0 bases, the J end by 2 bases, with 12 bases between. Based on the CDR3 plus reference TRBV5-8 and TRBJ2-7, the full variable domain is EAGVTQSPTHLIKTRGQQATLRCSPISGHTSVYWYQQALGLGLQFLLWYDEGEERNRGNFPPRFSGRQFPNYSSELNVNALELEDSALYLCASSLAWGPAYEQYFGPGTRLTVT.

For the CDR3, the DNA is TGTGCCAGCAGGCAACCCGGGACCTTCTACGAGCAGTACTTC. Translating it yields CASRQPGTFYEQYF. This chain joins TRBV27 and TRBJ2-7, with D perhaps matching TRBD1 or TRBD2 (5 bases each). The CDR3 extends over 14 amino acids. V was cut by 6 bases and J by 3 bases, with 15 bases left in between. The germline gives CDR1 MNHEY, CDR2 SMNVEV (reference sequence).

The V gene is TRBV3-1 (or the pseudogene TRBV3-2), the J gene TRBJ1-4; D unclear. V was shortened by 8 bases and J by 7 bases, with 11 bases between the two germline ends. CDR1 and CDR2 from the germline V gene are LGHDT and YNNKEL (reference sequence). This CDR3 has 12 residues. DNA of the CDR3: TGTGCCAGCCAAAAGGAGCGTGAAAAACTGTTTTTT. This sequence encodes CASQKEREKLFF.

V and J are TRBV6-6 and TRBJ1-1; maybe TRBD1 (5 bases). With 6 bases removed from V and 0 bases from J, the gap between germline ends came to 8 bases. The CDR3 loop spans 13 amino acids. Per the germline V gene, CDR1 is MNHNY and CDR2 is SVGAGI (reference sequence). CDR3 sequence: CASRTQVNTEAFF. The CDR3 coding sequence is TGTGCCAGCAGAACACAGGTGAACACTGAAGCTTTCTTT.

This clone has just one count. The genes are TRBV14 and TRBJ1-4, with D possibly TRBD1 on 6 matching bases. This CDR3 has 17 residues. The germline CDR1 and CDR2 sequences are SGHDN and FVKESK. V lost 5 bases and J 8 bases, leaving 24 bases between the germline ends. The CDR3 loop is CASSVTSWDTMREKLFF. CDR3 nucleotide sequence: TGTGCCAGCAGCGTGACGTCATGGGACACAATGAGGGAAAAACTGTTTTTT.

The chain uses TRBV12-5 and TRBJ1-2; possibly TRBD1 for D (5 bases). Looked up from germline, CDR1 is LGHNT and CDR2 is FRNRAP. This CDR3 contains 12 residues. V lost 3 bases and J 8 bases, leaving 10 bases between the germline ends. In DNA, the CDR3 is TGTGCTAGTGGTTTCGGGGCGCGGGGCTACACCTTC. Amino acid sequence: CASGFGARGYTF.

J is TRBJ2-5 and V is TRBV29-1; D might be TRBD1 (5 bases). The germline gives CDR1 SQVTM, CDR2 ANQGSEA. This CDR3 contains 12 residues. The V and J ends lost 2 bases and 5 bases respectively, with 9 bases between them. The CDR3 here is CSVEKGSETQYF. CDR3 sequence (DNA): TGCAGCGTTGAAAAGGGGTCTGAGACCCAGTACTTC.

This clone occurred a few times. This rearrangement joins TRBV5-1 to TRBJ2-2; 7 nucleotides line up with TRBD1. The length of the CDR3 is 18 residues. V dropped 0 bases and J dropped 6; count of bases not matched to a gene: 14. CDR1 is SGHRS and CDR2 is YFSETQ in the germline V gene. In DNA form, the CDR3 reads TGCGCCAGCAGCTTGGCTTTCCGTGACAGGGCGCGCTCCGGGGAGCTGTTTTTT. This encodes CASSLAFRDRARSGELFF.

This chain joins TRBV7-9 and TRBJ2-1, with D uncertain. The CDR3 runs 11 residues. Germline CDR1 SEHNR, CDR2 FQNEAQ (reference sequence). Trimming left V 3 bases short and J 9 bases short, with 6 bases between. The CDR3 nucleotides are TGTGCCAGCAGCTTCGTGTCTGAGCAGTTCTTC. The encoded protein is CASSFVSEQFF.

The chain couples TRBV14 to TRBJ1-1; tentatively, D is TRBD1 (5 bases). The V gene's germline CDR1 is SGHDN and CDR2 FVKESK. There are 14 residues in the CDR3. V gave up 1 base and J gave up 5 bases, with 11 bases separating them. The CDR3 DNA is TGTGCCAGCAGCCAAGTGGAGGGACGGACTGAAGCTTTCTTT. This sequence encodes CASSQVEGRTEAFF.

This clone was recorded once. The chain recombines TRBV5-1 with TRBJ2-5, with D possibly being TRBD1 (6 bases). The CDR3 consists of 15 residues. V was trimmed by 5 bases and J by 5 bases, leaving 19 bases between them. The germline gives CDR1 SGHRS, CDR2 YFSETQ. CDR3 in amino acids: CASRRAGAWGETQYF. The CDR3 coding sequence is TGCGCCAGCAGGCGGGCAGGGGCTTGGGGTGAGACCCAGTACTTC.

The J gene is TRBJ2-3, the V gene TRBV18; 7 positions match TRBD2. The CDR3 length is 14 residues. With V trimmed by 5 bases and J by 2 bases, 4 bases remained unmatched. Germline V gene sequence: CDR1 KGHSH, CDR2 LQKENI. The CDR3 nucleotides read TGTGCCAGCTCAAAGCGGGACCACACAGATACGCAGTATTTT. Residues: CASSKRDHTDTQYF.

The genes are TRBV7-9 and TRBJ1-1; 10 bases fit TRBD1. V was clipped by 3 bases and J by 5 bases; unmatched bases: 6. The CDR3 runs 15 residues. Germline loops: CDR1 SEHNR, CDR2 FQNEAQ (reference sequence). The CDR3 loop reads CASSFRGQGETEAFF. The CDR3 region has the DNA TGTGCCAGCAGCTTCCGCGGACAGGGGGAGACTGAAGCTTTCTTT.

The gene calls are TRBV7-3 and TRBJ2-3; D ambiguous. Trimming took off 2 bases at V and 0 bases at J, with 9 bases between the two ends. This CDR3 has 15 residues. Germline assignment: CDR1 SGHTA and CDR2 FQGTGA. This CDR3 reads CASSLVKGSTDTQYF. The CDR3 bases are TGTGCCAGCAGCTTAGTGAAGGGAAGCACAGATACGCAGTATTTT.

The CDR3 bases are TGCAGTGCTCGGGGTTATACGCAGTATTTT. Its translation is CSARGYTQYF. This chain uses TRBV20-1 with TRBJ2-3; tentatively, D is TRBD2 (5 bases). V was cut by 5 bases and J by 7 bases, with 7 bases left in between. The CDR3 has 10 amino acids. Germline V gene data show CDR1 as DFQATT and CDR2 as SNEGSKA (reference sequence).